Below are 24 T cell receptor beta chains sequenced from a single sample in a study of shared clonotypes between healthy human individuals. Repertoires were generated with immunoSEQ multiplex PCR, while TCRdb's copy carries only in-frame clones and drops some. In the table there are about 1.1 million clones, roughly 80% of which are singletons. What was sequenced was memory CD4+ T cells from PBMCs. The subset was: CD45RA-negative fraction. The receptors here all came from a man between 18 and 35 years old in good health. Some clones in this sample may be carry-over from other donors' samples.

The chain carries TRBV19 and TRBJ2-1; D uncertain. The germline V and J ends were trimmed by 5 bases and 9 bases, with 14 bases remaining between them. The CDR3 covers 13 residues. CDR1 is LNHDA, CDR2 SQIVND, per germline (reference sequence). The CDR3 bases are TGTGCCAGTAGTGCAAGTCTGCTCACTGAGCAGTTCTTC. It translates to CASSASLLTEQFF.

The chain is built from TRBV28 and TRBJ2-4; 7 bases are shared with TRBD1. Germline V gene data show CDR1 as MDHEN and CDR2 as SYDVKM. V lost 4 bases, J lost 11 bases, and 11 bases stayed unmatched. There are 14 residues in the CDR3. In DNA form, the CDR3 reads TGTGCCAGCAGTTCCTCCGGGACAGTAACAGTTCAGTACTTC. Translated, it gives CASSSSGTVTVQYF.

The chain couples TRBV5-4 to TRBJ2-3; D is uncertain. Trimming shortened V by 0 bases and J by 3 bases, and 11 bases separated the two germline ends. The germline CDR1 and CDR2 sequences are SGHNT and YYREEE (reference sequence). The CDR3 totals 15 residues. CDR3 loop: CASSLGLTGTDTQYF. The DNA of the CDR3 is TGTGCCAGCAGCTTGGGCCTTACGGGTACAGATACGCAGTATTTT.

The chain has TRBV18 and TRBJ2-5, with 7 bases that match TRBD1. There are 12 residues in the CDR3. V lost 4 bases to trimming and J lost 7 bases; unmatched junction nucleotides: 3. The germline V gene encodes CDR1 KGHSH and CDR2 LQKENI. CDR3 region: CASSHPGGTQYF. CDR3 nucleotide sequence: TGTGCCAGCTCACACCCAGGGGGGACCCAGTACTTC.

The chain couples TRBV10-3 to TRBJ1-2, with a weak D call TRBD1 (5 bases). From germline, CDR1 is ENHRY and CDR2 SYGVKD. The CDR3 has 13 amino acids. The V end lost 3 bases, the J end lost 5 bases, and 10 bases lay between the germline ends. The CDR3: CAISENQGYGYTF. CDR3 nucleotides: TGTGCCATCAGTGAAAATCAGGGTTATGGCTACACCTTC.

The chain employs TRBV10-1 and TRBJ2-3; TRBD2 agrees at 13 bases. This CDR3 is 17 amino acids long. Germline V gene data show CDR1 as WNHNN and CDR2 as SYGVQD (reference sequence). V was pared by 5 bases and J by 4 bases, with 9 bases of the junction left unmatched. This CDR3 reads CASSKGTSGTLADTQYF. CDR3 nucleotide sequence: TGCGCCAGCAGTAAAGGGACTAGCGGGACTTTGGCAGATACGCAGTATTTT.

This chain joins TRBV9 and TRBJ2-1, with 7 positions matching TRBD2. The V and J ends lost 0 bases and 7 bases, in that order; junction bases with no gene match: 7. In germline, CDR1 is SGDLS, CDR2 YYNGEE. This CDR3 is built from 15 residues. The CDR3 coding sequence is TGTGCCAGCAGCGTAGTTGGCGGGAGTTGGAATGAGCAGTTCTTC. Translated, it gives CASSVVGGSWNEQFF.

This rearrangement joins TRBV18 to TRBJ2-1; perhaps TRBD2 as D (6 bases). The CDR3 loop spans 15 amino acids. CDR1 is KGHSH and CDR2 is LQKENI in the germline V gene. The V end lost 0 bases, the J end lost 4 bases, and 10 bases lay between the germline ends. CDR3 in amino acids: CASSPPGTSYNEQFF. DNA of the CDR3: TGTGCCAGCTCACCACCCGGGACTTCTTACAATGAGCAGTTCTTC.

This clone occurred a few times. V is TRBV6-6 and J is TRBJ2-7, with 10 nucleotides matching TRBD2. The junction had 5 bases not matched to a gene; V was cut back by 4 bases and J by 2 bases. The CDR3 runs to 15 residues. Germline V gives CDR1 MNHNY, CDR2 SVGAGI (reference sequence). Here the CDR3 reads CASSSSSGSAYEQYF. CDR3 nucleotide sequence: TGTGCCAGCAGTTCCTCTAGCGGGAGCGCCTACGAGCAGTACTTC.

The rearrangement uses TRBV6-7 and TRBJ2-1, with D perhaps TRBD2 (6 bases). TRBV6-7 is an ORF, with its function uncertain. The CDR3 has 16 residues. V lost 2 bases and J lost 4, with 15 bases in between. CDR3 nucleotides: TGTGCCAGCAGTTACCGTAGCGGCCACGCTTACAATGAGCAGTTCTTC. This translates into CASSYRSGHAYNEQFF.

The genes are TRBV9 and TRBJ1-4, with D perhaps matching TRBD1 (6 bases). The CDR3 is made up of 14 amino acids. Germline V lookup: CDR1 SGDLS, CDR2 YYNGEE. V lost 6 bases and J lost 3, with 12 bases in between. The CDR3 loop reads CASNGGLANEKLFF. CDR3 sequence (DNA): TGTGCCAGCAACGGGGGGCTGGCTAATGAAAAACTGTTTTTT.

A single count supports this clone. This chain uses TRBV6-6 with TRBJ1-5, with no clear D. V was trimmed by 0 bases and J by 9 bases, leaving 6 bases between them. Germline V gene lookup returns CDR1 MNHNY and CDR2 SVGAGI (reference sequence). This CDR3 has 12 amino acids. The CDR3 DNA is TGTGCCAGCAGTTACTCCCCGGGGCCCCAGCATTTT. Protein product: CASSYSPGPQHF.

This chain connects TRBV5-1 to TRBJ2-2; the D is unclear. Trimming cost V 3 bases and J 8 bases, with 11 bases left between them. Germline V gene sequence: CDR1 SGHRS, CDR2 YFSETQ. This CDR3 spans 13 amino acids. CDR3 bases: TGCGCCAGCAGCTGGGAAACATCGGGGGAGCTGTTTTTT. It yields the protein CASSWETSGELFF.

V is TRBV28 and J is TRBJ1-4; tentative D call: TRBD1 (5 bases). The CDR3 runs 13 residues. Looked up from germline, CDR1 is MDHEN and CDR2 is SYDVKM. V shed 5 bases and J shed 8 bases, with 12 bases lying between them. CDR3 coding DNA: TGTGCCAGCAGTCCAGGGACCTGGGAAAAACTGTTTTTT. Translation gives CASSPGTWEKLFF.

V and J are TRBV28 and TRBJ1-1, with D unresolved. The germline V gene has CDR1 MDHEN and CDR2 SYDVKM. The CDR3 has 12 amino acids. Trimming took 10 bases from V and 4 from J, leaving 13 bases between them. The CDR3 region is CATLELGTEAFF. CDR3 nucleotide sequence: TGTGCCACTTTGGAACTGGGCACTGAAGCTTTCTTT.

This chain connects TRBV5-1 to TRBJ2-3; 8 bases align to TRBD2. Germline CDR1 is SGHRS and CDR2 is YFSETQ. The CDR3 contains 15 residues. Trimming took 4 bases from V and 0 from J; bases not matched to a gene: 4. The CDR3 sequence: CASSQLAVSTDTQYF. DNA of the CDR3: TGCGCCAGCAGCCAACTAGCGGTGAGCACAGATACGCAGTATTTT.

The rearrangement links TRBV6-1 to TRBJ1-5; D uncertain. Trimming removed 2 bases at V and 3 bases at J, with 8 bases between. Germline CDR1 reads MNHNS; CDR2 reads SASEGT. CDR3 length: 14 residues. The CDR3 nucleotides are TGTGCCAGCAGTGAACAGGATAACAATCAGCCCCAGCATTTT. Translation: CASSEQDNNQPQHF.

The chain joins TRBV4-3 to TRBJ2-4; D uncertain. CDR3 length equals 13 residues. Trimming cost V 4 bases and J 5 bases, with 9 bases left between them. Germline V gene lookup returns CDR1 LGHNA and CDR2 YSLEER. The chain's CDR3 is CASSLDRQNIQYF. In DNA, the CDR3 is TGCGCCAGCAGCCTGGACCGCCAAAACATTCAGTACTTC.

The chain recombines TRBV7-2 with TRBJ2-1, with TRBD2 matching 9 bases. J lost 1 base, V lost 5 bases, and 12 bases had no gene match. Germline-derived CDR1 and CDR2 are SGHTA and FQGNSA. The CDR3 has 18 amino acids. CDR3 protein: CASSRKTSGLPSYNEQFF. The CDR3 DNA reads as TGTGCCAGCAGCCGAAAGACTAGCGGCCTTCCTTCCTACAATGAGCAGTTCTTC. Filled out from reference TRBV7-2 and TRBJ2-1, the complete variable domain reads GAGVSQSPSNKVTEKGKDVELRCDPISGHTALYWYRQSLGQGLEFLIYFQGNSAPDKSGLPSDRFSAERTGGSVSTLTIQRTQQEDSAVYLCASSRKTSGLPSYNEQFFGPGTRLTVL.

This clone appeared a few times. The chain joins TRBV27 to TRBJ2-7; a weak D match, TRBD1 (6 bases). The germline gives CDR1 MNHEY, CDR2 SMNVEV (reference sequence). The CDR3 is made up of 16 amino acids. Trimming removed 0 bases from V and 2 bases from J, with 14 bases in between. CDR3 sequence (DNA): TGTGCCAGCAGTTTATCGGGGGCAGCAACCACCTACGAGCAGTACTTC. Translated, it gives CASSLSGAATTYEQYF.

V usage is TRBV7-9 and J usage is TRBJ2-5; D is perhaps TRBD1 or TRBD2 (6 bases each). This CDR3 has 15 residues. Trimming cost V 5 bases and J 1 base, with 14 bases left between them. Germline CDR1 SEHNR, CDR2 FQNEAQ (reference sequence). In DNA form, the CDR3 reads TGTGCCAGCAGCCCCTGGGGGGCAACCCAAGAGACCCAGTACTTC. The encoded protein is CASSPWGATQETQYF.

The chain combines TRBV7-2 with TRBJ2-7; D might be TRBD2 (6 bases). The CDR3 has 14 amino acids. The ends were cut back, 5 bases at V and 1 base at J, with 12 bases in the middle. The germline V gene encodes CDR1 SGHTA and CDR2 FQGNSA. The CDR3 reads CASSRDFPSYEQYF. The CDR3 nucleotides are TGTGCCAGCAGCCGGGACTTCCCTTCCTACGAGCAGTACTTC. Using reference TRBV7-2 and TRBJ2-7 for the parts outside the CDR3, the full variable domain is GAGVSQSPSNKVTEKGKDVELRCDPISGHTALYWYRQSLGQGLEFLIYFQGNSAPDKSGLPSDRFSAERTGGSVSTLTIQRTQQEDSAVYLCASSRDFPSYEQYFGPGTRLTVT.

The chain carries TRBV9 and TRBJ2-3; D is ambiguous. This CDR3 region has 14 residues. Germline lookup yields CDR1 SGDLS and CDR2 YYNGEE. Trimming stripped 0 bases from V and 2 bases from J, with 7 bases between. CDR3 DNA sequence: TGTGCCAGCAGCGTAGGGGCAGACACAGATACGCAGTATTTT. Translation: CASSVGADTDTQYF.

This clone showed up just a few times. This same CDR3 is encoded by further DNA sequences in the sample. The genes are TRBV5-1 and TRBJ2-1; D gene unclear. Germline V CDR1 and CDR2: SGHRS, YFSETQ. There are 12 residues in the CDR3. The germline V and J ends were trimmed by 0 bases and 7 bases, with 5 bases remaining between them. For the CDR3, the DNA is TGCGCCAGCAGCTTGGACCTGAATGAGCAGTTCTTC. This sequence encodes CASSLDLNEQFF.